Sequencing of this T cell receptor (beta chain) was carried out in a study of cytomegalovirus exposure and HLA in healthy donors. It was with 60 Vbeta and 13 Jbeta primers that the PCR ran. Here immunoSEQ multiplex PCR was the method, and the copy in TCRdb shows in-frame clones only, minus some. This sample yields 90,000 or so clones, of which 75% to 80% are seen a single time; 5.5% to 7.5% belongs to the top ten. As concerns this clone: As yet, its antigen is unknown.

Whole-study findings and limits: Versus the roughly 700-donor mean, an Asian-associated ancestry cluster reportedly showed fewer N-insertions in a later analysis. It emerged from a later analysis that several of the most significant clusters appeared to be linked to common viral pathogens.

There are 12 residues in the CDR3. V was cut by 5 bases and J by 4 bases, with 6 bases left in between. Per the germline V gene, CDR1 is MDHEN and CDR2 is SYDVKM. All the people who gave samples were healthy bone marrow donors. The material sequenced was PBMCs. The V and J genes are TRBV28 and TRBJ1-5; D is ambiguous. The receptor was isolated from a female donor in good health and CMV-seronegative. The CDR3 is CASSPINQPQHF. The CDR3, as DNA: TGTGCCAGCAGTCCCATTAATCAGCCCCAGCATTTT.